One sample yielded the 24 T cell receptor beta chains listed below, sequenced in a study of control samples from healthy donors and cancer patients. Clones were sequenced by immunoSEQ multiplex PCR, and TCRdb holds only the in-frame ones, with some missing. The data contain about 110,000 clones, approximately 90% of them singletons. The sequenced material came from blood. The receptors here all came from a human donor in good health. The donor label of this sample is uncertain.

This clone was picked up one time. This rearrangement joins TRBV6-1 to TRBJ1-3; no clear D. Germline CDR1 reads MNHNS; CDR2 reads SASEGT. CDR3 length equals 15 residues. V lost 3 bases and J lost 3, with 12 bases in between. The CDR3 spells CASSDSPRFGNTIYF. DNA for the CDR3: TGTGCCAGCAGTGATTCGCCTCGGTTTGGAAACACCATATATTTT.

The J gene is TRBJ1-2, the V gene TRBV27; no definite D call. From germline, CDR1 is MNHEY and CDR2 SMNVEV (reference sequence). The V end was cut by 4 bases, the J end by 4 bases, with 7 bases between. The CDR3 contains 12 residues. In DNA, the CDR3 is TGTGCCAGCAGTTCAGACCGCTATGGCTACACCTTC. Protein product: CASSSDRYGYTF.

This sequence joins TRBV27 and TRBJ2-1; D is possibly TRBD1 or TRBD2 (5 bases each). This CDR3 has 14 residues. From germline, CDR1 is MNHEY and CDR2 SMNVEV (reference sequence). V lost 6 bases and J 1 base, leaving 10 bases between the germline ends. This CDR3 is CASSPWGSYNEQFF. In DNA, the CDR3 is TGTGCCAGCAGCCCTTGGGGGTCCTACAATGAGCAGTTCTTC.

This chain links TRBV28 with TRBJ2-1, with D tentatively TRBD1 (5 bases). Germline V lookup: CDR1 MDHEN, CDR2 SYDVKM. With 6 bases removed from V and 0 bases from J, the gap between germline ends came to 12 bases. The CDR3 has 15 amino acids. Here the CDR3 reads CASSKGDGSYNEQFF. Written as DNA, the CDR3 is TGTGCCAGCAGCAAAGGGGATGGCTCCTACAATGAGCAGTTCTTC.

The chain is built from TRBV7-2 and TRBJ1-6; unclear D gene. The CDR3 has 14 residues. V lost 5 bases and J 6 bases, leaving 11 bases between the germline ends. Germline CDR1 and CDR2: SGHTA and FQGNSA. CDR3 residues: CASSIGPTNSPLHF. CDR3 nucleotides: TGTGCCAGCAGCATCGGGCCGACTAATTCACCCCTCCACTTT.

V and J are TRBV18 and TRBJ2-5, with 7 bases that match TRBD1. Per the germline V gene, CDR1 is KGHSH and CDR2 is LQKENI. Unmatched junction bases numbered 7, after V lost 2 bases and J lost 4 bases. CDR3 length equals 15 residues. The CDR3 loop is CASSPFKGGAETQYF. CDR3 bases: TGTGCCAGCTCACCATTCAAAGGGGGCGCAGAGACCCAGTACTTC.

V gene TRBV7-9 combines with J gene TRBJ2-1, with TRBD2 identical over 10 bases. There are 17 residues in the CDR3. V dropped 8 bases and J dropped 7; count of bases not matched to a gene: 17. The germline CDR1 and CDR2 sequences are SEHNR and FQNEAQ (reference sequence). DNA for the CDR3: TGTGCCAGCCGCTCTGGGGGGAGCGGGGGGGCCCGGAATGAGCAGTTCTTC. Protein: CASRSGGSGGARNEQFF.

The rearrangement joins TRBV29-1 to TRBJ1-2; D uncertain. Germline V CDR1 and CDR2: SQVTM, ANQGSEA. V was shortened by 6 bases and J by 0 bases, with 5 bases between the two germline ends. The CDR3 spans 11 residues. DNA for the CDR3: TGCAGCGTCGCGGCTAACTATGGCTACACCTTC. It codes for CSVAANYGYTF.

V gene TRBV6-5 combines with J gene TRBJ1-5; unclear D gene. This CDR3 spans 14 amino acids. Germline loops: CDR1 MNHEY, CDR2 SVGAGI. Trimming removed 6 bases from V and 8 bases from J, with 17 bases in between. CDR3 in amino acids: CASRDRSKEKPQHF. The CDR3 DNA reads TGTGCCAGCAGGGACCGGTCAAAAGAAAAGCCCCAGCATTTT.

This chain joins TRBV18 and TRBJ1-5; 7 nucleotides line up with TRBD1. Trimming cost V 0 bases and J 8 bases; bases outside gene matches: 4. The CDR3 has 14 amino acids. The germline gives CDR1 KGHSH, CDR2 LQKENI. CDR3 sequence (DNA): TGTGCCAGCTCACCACCGGGACAGACGGAGCCCCAGCATTTT. Protein sequence: CASSPPGQTEPQHF.

The gene calls are TRBV15 and TRBJ2-3, with 8 bases identical to TRBD2. V shed 4 bases and J 2 bases; nucleotides not matched to a gene: 11. The CDR3 has 17 residues. The germline CDR1 and CDR2 sequences are LNHNV and YYDKDF (reference sequence). CDR3 amino acids: CATSTPGLGLNTDTQYF. Here the CDR3 DNA reads TGTGCCACCAGCACGCCGGGACTAGGTCTGAACACAGATACGCAGTATTTT.

The chain links TRBV6-1 to TRBJ1-1; tentatively, D is TRBD1 (5 bases). V lost 0 bases to trimming and J lost 0 bases, with 11 bases between them. This CDR3 contains 16 residues. Germline CDR1 MNHNS, CDR2 SASEGT. The CDR3 sequence: CASSEAQGEVNTEAFF. CDR3 nucleotides: TGTGCCAGCAGTGAAGCCCAAGGGGAGGTGAACACTGAAGCTTTCTTT.

V usage is TRBV27 and J usage is TRBJ1-1, with D unresolved. V was pared by 1 base and J by 8 bases, with 17 bases between. The length of the CDR3 is 15 residues. CDR1 is MNHEY, CDR2 SMNVEV, per germline (reference sequence). Here the CDR3 reads CASSLLYSGAAEAFF. CDR3 bases: TGTGCCAGCAGTTTATTATATTCAGGCGCGGCGGAAGCTTTCTTT.

This rearrangement joins TRBV18 to TRBJ1-1, with 9 bases fitting TRBD1. CDR3 length: 15 residues. The trim removed 2 bases at V and 6 bases at J, leaving 7 bases unmatched. Germline loops: CDR1 KGHSH, CDR2 LQKENI. The CDR3 protein is CASSPRGQGAPEAFF. The CDR3 nucleotides read TGTGCCAGCTCACCAAGGGGACAGGGTGCCCCTGAAGCTTTCTTT.

This clone was recorded once. This sequence joins TRBV12-5 and TRBJ1-1; 9 bases agree with TRBD1. CDR3 length: 17 residues. Trimming cost V 1 base and J 6 bases; bases outside gene matches: 12. From germline, CDR1 is LGHNT and CDR2 FRNRAP. For the CDR3, the DNA is TGTGCTAGTGGTTTGGCCACCATACAGGGGGCTCTCGCTGAAGCTTTCTTT. Translating gives CASGLATIQGALAEAFF.

This sequence joins TRBV4-1 and TRBJ2-2; D uncertain. V dropped 1 base and J dropped 6 bases, with 12 bases sitting between them. Germline values: CDR1 MGHRA, CDR2 YSYEKL. This CDR3 has 15 residues. CDR3 sequence: CASSQVLSPSGELFF. CDR3 nucleotides: TGCGCCAGCAGCCAAGTCCTGAGTCCCTCCGGGGAGCTGTTTTTT.

The chain carries TRBV5-6 and TRBJ1-2, with 7 bases identical to TRBD1. The germline CDR1 and CDR2 sequences are SGHDT and YYEEEE. V trimming: 4 bases; J trimming: 6 bases; junction bases outside the gene matches: 3. The CDR3 spans 12 residues. For the CDR3, the DNA is TGTGCCAGCAGCGCCGACAGGGATGGCTACACCTTC. It codes for CASSADRDGYTF.

The chain carries TRBV6-1 and TRBJ2-7, with a tentative D call TRBD2 (5 bases). V shed 3 bases and J shed 5 bases, with 11 bases lying between them. Germline V CDR1 and CDR2: MNHNS, SASEGT. This CDR3 region has 13 residues. CDR3: CASSESWGDEQYF. In nucleotides, the CDR3 is TGTGCCAGCAGTGAGTCATGGGGAGACGAGCAGTACTTC.

The chain's CDR3 is CASGVYEQYF. DNA of the CDR3: TGTGCCAGCGGCGTATACGAGCAGTACTTC. The rearrangement links TRBV7-9 to TRBJ2-7, with unresolved D. The CDR3 is 10 amino acids. Germline V gene lookup returns CDR1 SEHNR and CDR2 FQNEAQ (reference sequence). Trimming stripped 8 bases from V and 4 bases from J, with 6 bases between.

The chain is built from TRBV20-1 and TRBJ1-2; D not certain. This CDR3 is 13 amino acids long. Trimming cost V 3 bases and J 3 bases, with 11 bases left between them. Looked up from germline, CDR1 is DFQATT and CDR2 is SNEGSKA (reference sequence). CDR3 bases: TGCAGTGCTAGTGCCGGGAGAGACTATGGCTACACCTTC. It encodes CSASAGRDYGYTF.

This clone was seen only once. CDR3 region: CASSPPRNTEAFF. CDR3 DNA sequence: TGTGCCAGTAGCCCCCCACGGAACACTGAAGCTTTCTTT. The chain is built from TRBV19 and TRBJ1-1; no clear D. The CDR3 consists of 13 residues. V was shortened by 6 bases and J by 1 base, with 9 bases between the two germline ends. CDR1 is LNHDA and CDR2 is SQIVND in the germline V gene (reference sequence).

The rearrangement uses TRBV24-1 and TRBJ1-3; D is unresolved. CDR3 size: 16 residues. Germline values: CDR1 KGHDR, CDR2 SFDVKD. The V gene lost 3 bases and the J gene lost 3 bases, with 14 bases spanning the gap. This chain's CDR3 is CATSDHQDKNGNTIYF. The CDR3 bases are TGTGCCACCAGTGATCACCAGGATAAAAATGGAAACACCATATATTTT.

The rearrangement links TRBV12-5 to TRBJ1-3; maybe TRBD1 (6 bases). V was clipped by 2 bases and J by 0 bases, with 11 bases between them. Per the germline V gene, CDR1 is LGHNT and CDR2 is FRNRAP. The CDR3 runs to 16 residues. This chain's CDR3 is CASGLRGQDSGNTIYF. CDR3 in DNA: TGTGCTAGTGGTTTGCGGGGGCAGGACTCTGGAAACACCATATATTTT.

V and J are TRBV9 and TRBJ2-2, with 14 bases that match TRBD2. J was trimmed by 6 bases and V by 4 bases; bases with no gene match: 5. CDR1 and CDR2 from the germline V gene are SGDLS and YYNGEE. This CDR3 comprises 16 residues. The CDR3 nucleotides read TGTGCCAGCAGCTCCCGACTAGCGGGGGGGTCCGGGGAGCTGTTTTTT. The encoded protein is CASSSRLAGGSGELFF. Complete variable domain (other parts from reference TRBV9 and TRBJ2-2): DSGVTQTPKHLITATGQRVTLRCSPRSGDLSVYWYQQSLDQGLQFLIQYYNGEERAKGNILERFSAQQFPDLHSELNLSSLELGDSALYFCASSSRLAGGSGELFFGEGSRLTVL.